Included here is one T cell receptor beta chain sequence, with context. Its antigen is not known. V was pared by 4 bases and J by 1 base, with 4 bases of the junction left unmatched. The CDR3 has 14 residues. CDR1 SGHDT and CDR2 YYEEEE come from the germline V gene. These data belong to a study of T cell responses to AZD1222 COVID-19 vaccine. Study results and limitations: Repertoires were obtained solely post-peak T cell response. White British ancestry dominated among donors, who included more females, and clonal diversity was possibly underestimated.

Using immunoSEQ multiplex PCR, the repertoire was profiled, and TCRdb retains in-frame clones only, with some absent. Here the sample spans 100,000 to 150,000 clones, 88% being singletons. The receptor was isolated from an adult in good health. Sequencing was performed on peripheral blood, taken on day 0 of AZD1222 vaccination. The chain uses TRBV5-6 and TRBJ1-1, with 7 bases aligning to TRBD1. The CDR3 region has the DNA TGTGCCAGCAGCAAGGGACAGCCGAACACTGAAGCTTTCTTT. It codes for CASSKGQPNTEAFF. Looking up the rest from reference TRBV5-6 and TRBJ1-1 gives the full variable domain: DAGVTQSPTHLIKTRGQQVTLRCSPKSGHDTVSWYQQALGQGPQFIFQYYEEEERQRGNFPDRFSGHQFPNYSSELNVNALLLGDSALYLCASSKGQPNTEAFFGQGTRLTVV.